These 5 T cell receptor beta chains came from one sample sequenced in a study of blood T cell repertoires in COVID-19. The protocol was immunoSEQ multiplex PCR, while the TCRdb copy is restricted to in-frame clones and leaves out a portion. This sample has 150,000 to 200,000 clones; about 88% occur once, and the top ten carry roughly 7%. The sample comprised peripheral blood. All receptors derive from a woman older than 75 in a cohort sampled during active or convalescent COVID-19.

This chain's CDR3 is CASSFSSTNEKLFF. The DNA of the CDR3 is TGTGCCAGCAGTTTTTCCTCAACTAATGAAAAACTGTTTTTT. The V and J genes are TRBV28 and TRBJ1-4, with D uncertain. The V gene lost 3 bases and the J gene lost 0 bases, with 5 bases spanning the gap. Per germline, CDR1 MDHEN and CDR2 SYDVKM. The CDR3 runs to 14 residues.

The CDR3 spells CASSRLLPSSGNTIYF. The CDR3 DNA is TGCGCCAGCAGTCGATTGCTTCCGAGCTCTGGAAACACCATATATTTT. This chain connects TRBV23-1 to TRBJ1-3, with D hard to call. Being an ORF, TRBV23-1 has a function that is uncertain. The V end was cut by 4 bases, the J end by 0 bases, with 13 bases between. The CDR3 extends over 16 amino acids.

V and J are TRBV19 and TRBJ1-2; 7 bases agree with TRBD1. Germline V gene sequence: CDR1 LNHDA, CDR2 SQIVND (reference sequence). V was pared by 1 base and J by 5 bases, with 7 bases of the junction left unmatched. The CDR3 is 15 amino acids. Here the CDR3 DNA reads TGTGCCAGTAGTATAGCCAGGGGGACGAGTTATGGCTACACCTTC. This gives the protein CASSIARGTSYGYTF.

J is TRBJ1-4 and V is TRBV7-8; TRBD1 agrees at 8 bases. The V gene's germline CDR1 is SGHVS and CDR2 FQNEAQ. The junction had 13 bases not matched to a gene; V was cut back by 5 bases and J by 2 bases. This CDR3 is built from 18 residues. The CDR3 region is CASSGGTGFSITNEKLFF. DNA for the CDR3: TGTGCCAGCAGCGGGGGGACAGGCTTTTCAATCACTAATGAAAAACTGTTTTTT.

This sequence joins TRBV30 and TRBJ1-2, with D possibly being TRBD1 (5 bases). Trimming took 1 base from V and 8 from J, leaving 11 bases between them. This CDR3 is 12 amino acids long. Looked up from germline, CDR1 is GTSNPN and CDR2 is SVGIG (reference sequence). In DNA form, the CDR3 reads TGTGCCTGGAGTGACCAGGGAGGCGGCTACACCTTC. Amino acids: CAWSDQGGGYTF.